A single sample is the source of the 16 T cell receptor beta chains below, sequenced in a study of cytomegalovirus exposure and HLA in healthy donors. PCR involved 60 Vbeta and 13 Jbeta primers. Profiling relied on immunoSEQ multiplex PCR, and the TCRdb table lists in-frame clones only, not all of them. The profile covers about 150,000 clones, with under 75% appearing a single time and 6% to 8.5% taken by the ten largest. Material for sequencing was PBMCs. The receptors originated from a woman aged 60-70 years in good health and CMV-seropositive.

A few counts support this clone. The chain carries TRBV18 and TRBJ2-3; TRBD1 might be the D (7 bases). Trimming cost V 3 bases and J 3 bases, with 10 bases left between them. The V gene's germline CDR1 is KGHSH and CDR2 LQKENI. CDR3 size: 14 residues. CDR3 DNA sequence: TGTGCCAGCTCACCTCAGGGGGGAACAGATACGCAGTATTTT. This encodes CASSPQGGTDTQYF.

The chain is built from TRBV27 and TRBJ1-2, with D unresolved. The CDR3 length is 14 residues. The ends were cut back, 5 bases at V and 4 bases at J, with 14 bases in the middle. Germline V gives CDR1 MNHEY, CDR2 SMNVEV (reference sequence). Here the CDR3 reads CASSLTATFYGYTF. The CDR3 bases are TGTGCCAGCAGTCTAACAGCCACCTTCTATGGCTACACCTTC.

The chain has TRBV21-1 and TRBJ2-4; the D call TRBD2 from the table was never checked on the DNA. TRBV21-1 is annotated as a pseudogene. The CDR3 sequence is 17 residues long. CDR3 DNA sequence: TGTGCCAGCAGCAAAGTACGGAGGGAAGAAGGCAAAAACATTCAGTACTTC. This codes for CASSKVRREEGKNIQYF.

The chain combines TRBV15 with TRBJ2-5; D uncertain. The CDR3 loop spans 15 amino acids. CDR1 LNHNV and CDR2 YYDKDF come from the germline V gene (reference sequence). Trimming stripped 0 bases from V and 3 bases from J, with 11 bases between. This chain's CDR3 is CATSRDKAAEETQYF. The CDR3 DNA is TGTGCCACCAGCAGAGATAAGGCGGCAGAAGAGACCCAGTACTTC.

The rearrangement uses TRBV19 and TRBJ2-7, with a possible D match to TRBD2 (6 bases). Germline loops: CDR1 LNHDA, CDR2 SQIVND (reference sequence). This CDR3 region has 16 residues. Trimming left V 4 bases short and J 1 base short, with 17 bases between. For the CDR3, the DNA is TGTGCCAGTAGTAGCGCAACTAGCTTTCGGTCCTACGAGCAGTACTTC. Translated: CASSSATSFRSYEQYF.

V is TRBV5-1 and J is TRBJ1-2; TRBD1 matches 7 bases. The CDR3 is made up of 14 amino acids. With V trimmed by 4 bases and J by 4 bases, 7 bases remained unmatched. Germline CDR1 SGHRS, CDR2 YFSETQ. CDR3 nucleotides: TGCGCCAGCAGCGAACAGGGGACTTCCTATGGCTACACCTTC. Translation: CASSEQGTSYGYTF.

V and J are TRBV4-3 and TRBJ1-1; tentatively, D is TRBD1 (6 bases). The CDR3 is made up of 13 amino acids. The germline V gene has CDR1 LGHNA and CDR2 YSLEER. The V end was cut by 0 bases, the J end by 8 bases, with 10 bases between. CDR3 bases: TGCGCCAGCAGCCAAGAACCGGGGACAGAAGCTTTCTTT. This codes for CASSQEPGTEAFF.

V is TRBV5-1 and J is TRBJ2-1; D is uncertain. The CDR3 runs to 19 residues. Germline V gene lookup returns CDR1 SGHRS and CDR2 YFSETQ. Deletions cut 0 bases from V and 6 bases from J, with 25 bases between. As DNA, the CDR3 is TGCGCCAGCAGCTTGGGGGTAGGCGGCGTGAGATCTCCGGTCAATGAGCAGTTCTTC. Its translation: CASSLGVGGVRSPVNEQFF. Together with reference TRBV5-1 and TRBJ2-1, the CDR3 gives the full variable domain: KAGVTQTPRYLIKTRGQQVTLSCSPISGHRSVSWYQQTPGQGLQFLFEYFSETQRNKGNFPGRFSGRQFSNSRSEMNVSTLELGDSALYLCASSLGVGGVRSPVNEQFFGPGTRLTVL.

The chain links TRBV30 to TRBJ1-2; a possible D gene is TRBD1 (6 bases). With 0 bases removed from V and 10 bases from J, the gap between germline ends came to 15 bases. CDR3 length equals 13 residues. Germline V gene lookup returns CDR1 GTSNPN and CDR2 SVGIG (reference sequence). CDR3 residues: CAWSVLTGKTYTF. In DNA form, the CDR3 reads TGTGCCTGGAGTGTACTAACAGGGAAAACCTACACCTTC.

This clone came up a few times. V gene TRBV5-4 combines with J gene TRBJ2-1; no definite D call. CDR3 length: 15 residues. The V gene lost 10 bases and the J gene lost 0 bases, with 17 bases spanning the gap. CDR1 is SGHNT, CDR2 YYREEE, per germline (reference sequence). The CDR3 DNA reads TGTGCCCAAGCAGTGGGCAGTAGCTCCTACAATGAGCAGTTCTTC. It is translated as CAQAVGSSSYNEQFF.

The chain is built from TRBV6-5 and TRBJ2-3; 7 nucleotides match TRBD1. CDR3 length: 16 residues. Germline CDR1 is MNHEY and CDR2 is SVGAGI. The V and J ends lost 1 base and 2 bases, in that order; junction bases with no gene match: 6. CDR3 in DNA: TGTGCCAGCAGTTACTGGACCGACAGGGACACAGATACGCAGTATTTT. Translated: CASSYWTDRDTDTQYF.

This clone has just a few counts. The chain has TRBV7-8 and TRBJ2-7; 9 bases are a match to TRBD1. Germline CDR1 is SGHVS and CDR2 is FQNEAQ. V dropped 4 bases and J dropped 2; count of bases not matched to a gene: 6. The length of the CDR3 is 15 residues. The CDR3 sequence is CASSSQGAPPYEQYF. The CDR3 DNA follows: TGTGCCAGCAGCTCACAGGGGGCGCCCCCCTACGAGCAGTACTTC.

The J gene is TRBJ2-1, the V gene TRBV4-1; 11 nucleotides agree with TRBD2. Looked up from germline, CDR1 is MGHRA and CDR2 is YSYEKL. V was clipped by 4 bases and J by 4 bases; unmatched bases: 3. This CDR3 has 15 residues. CDR3 amino acids: CASSPTSGMYNEQFF. The CDR3 DNA follows: TGCGCCAGCAGCCCGACTAGCGGGATGTACAATGAGCAGTTCTTC.

The rearrangement uses TRBV7-7 and TRBJ2-2, with D possibly TRBD2 on 5 matching bases. Trimming took off 5 bases at V and 1 base at J, with 8 bases between the two ends. Per germline, CDR1 SSHAT and CDR2 FNYEAQ (reference sequence). The CDR3 totals 14 residues. CDR3 DNA sequence: TGTGCCAGCAGCCTAGGAGGGAACACCGGGGAGCTGTTTTTT. Residues: CASSLGGNTGELFF.

This clone was counted once. J is TRBJ2-1 and V is TRBV25-1, with D possibly being TRBD2 (5 bases). The CDR3 covers 18 residues. Germline values: CDR1 MGHDK, CDR2 SYGVNS. Trimming took 7 bases from V and 0 from J, leaving 22 bases between them. The CDR3 nucleotides are TGTGCCAGCATCCAACCTGGCGGGTATCTAAGCTCCTACAATGAGCAGTTCTTC. Translation: CASIQPGGYLSSYNEQFF.

The gene calls are TRBV6-1 and TRBJ2-7; TRBD2 matches at 10 bases. Germline values: CDR1 MNHNS, CDR2 SASEGT. Trimming at V came to 1 base and at J to 0 bases, leaving 6 bases not matched to a gene. This CDR3 has 17 amino acids. The chain's CDR3 is CASSEEGLAEISYEQYF. CDR3 nucleotides: TGTGCCAGCAGTGAAGAAGGACTAGCGGAGATCTCCTACGAGCAGTACTTC.